This TCR beta chain was recovered during a study of shared clonotypes between healthy human individuals (dated by TCRdb to the early 2020s). For context, the study as a whole: A couple of women and a few men aged 18 to 49 years were included in the cohort. The study deeply sequenced blood TCR repertoires of about five healthy adults to estimate repertoire size and the extent of clonotype sharing between individuals. Libraries were prepared and TCR repertoires were sequenced by different laboratories using diverse techniques, in order to increase sequencing depth and limit assay-specific biases. Each donor's leukapheresis produced roughly between roughly 0.85 and 9 billion PBMCs. Overall results and qualifications from the work: Based on pairwise subsampling, the degree of clonotype sharing among donors was expected to be affected by sequencing depth. Sampling was restricted to blood, and TCR repertoires in tissues likely differ from the TCR repertoires found in blood. Because the study included only a small number of donors, the genetic and exposure-history diversity represented was limited.

The CDR1 and CDR2 encoded by the germline V gene are SGHTA and FQGNSA. V trim: 5 bases; J trim: 6 bases; unmatched bases: 6. CDR3 length: 14 amino acids, cysteine to phenylalanine. The read is trimmed to its CDR3 DNA, 42 bases read in frame from base 1. The donors were healthy, HIV-negative adults with no recently reported acute infections or vaccinations. Every donor was a Caucasian adult living in Nashville, Tennessee, USA. For unsorted samples, about 87 million PBMCs were counted, and genomic DNA was extracted using the QIAamp DNA Blood Mini kit. Blood was obtained by leukapheresis, after which PBMCs were separated by Ficoll-Histopaque density gradient centrifugation and cryopreserved in liquid nitrogen vapor phase. Only a few counts were recorded for this clone. The antigen it binds to is not known. The sample holds no much larger clone one base away, and base qualities are not on file. Using the deep immunoSEQ assay, TCR CDR3 regions were amplified from genomic DNA by multiplex PCR. For each cell subset, the extracted genomic DNA was distributed evenly across all wells of several immunoSEQ 96-well plates, and each plate served as one replicate. For unsorted PBMC, each replicate PCR was loaded with roughly 330 ng genomic DNA, equivalent to 25,000 to 35,000 T cell genomes. Genomic DNA from unsorted PBMC was sequenced over ten immunoSEQ deep assay plates. Purified libraries were quantified with a Qubit 3.0 fluorometer, sized on a Bioanalyzer 2100, and re-quantified with the KAPA Library Quantification kit. Each immunoSEQ 96-well plate was sequenced on its own single-read 150-cycle Illumina NextSeq 550 flow cell. From the authors' description of their analysis: Because the immunoSEQ output held only junctional sequences and lacked quality scores, the filtering could not match the filtering applied to full-length reads. To assign V/J genes and CDR3, sequences were annotated against IMGT germline references using PyIR, a Python wrapper for IgBLAST v1.9. Reads with weak V/J assignments (E-value above 1e-6), missing CDR3, stop codons, out-of-frame junctions, or ambiguous translated residues were removed. V3J clonotypes were defined as sequences sharing the same inferred V gene, J gene, and CDR3 amino acid sequence. To compute the percentage overlap between repertoires, the number of shared unique clonotypes was divided by the size of the smaller repertoire. Three approaches were used to assess repertoire richness: RTK rarefaction, the Chao1 estimator, and Recon v2.1 estimates of unobserved clonotypes. Here the immuneACCESS table is served through TCRdb, limited to in-frame sequences with V and J called. Missing clones are a known gap in these copies; in checked studies unresolved V genes cover under half, and the rest lacks a known reason. V, J and clone size were drawn from that table, and D and trimming were deduced from the DNA. For this sample the table gives about 470,000 clones, of which around 75% were detected only once. The ten largest account for about 13% of the sample.

The rearranged segments are TRBV7-2 and TRBJ2-7; the junction holds 11 bases that match TRBD2. The TCR originated in a woman aged 40 to 50 in good health. Some clones in this sample may be carry-over from other donors' samples. The sequenced material came from PBMCs. The DNA sequence reads TGTGCCAGCAGCCCACGACTAGCGGGACGCGAGCAGTACTTC. The resulting protein is CASSPRLAGREQYF.